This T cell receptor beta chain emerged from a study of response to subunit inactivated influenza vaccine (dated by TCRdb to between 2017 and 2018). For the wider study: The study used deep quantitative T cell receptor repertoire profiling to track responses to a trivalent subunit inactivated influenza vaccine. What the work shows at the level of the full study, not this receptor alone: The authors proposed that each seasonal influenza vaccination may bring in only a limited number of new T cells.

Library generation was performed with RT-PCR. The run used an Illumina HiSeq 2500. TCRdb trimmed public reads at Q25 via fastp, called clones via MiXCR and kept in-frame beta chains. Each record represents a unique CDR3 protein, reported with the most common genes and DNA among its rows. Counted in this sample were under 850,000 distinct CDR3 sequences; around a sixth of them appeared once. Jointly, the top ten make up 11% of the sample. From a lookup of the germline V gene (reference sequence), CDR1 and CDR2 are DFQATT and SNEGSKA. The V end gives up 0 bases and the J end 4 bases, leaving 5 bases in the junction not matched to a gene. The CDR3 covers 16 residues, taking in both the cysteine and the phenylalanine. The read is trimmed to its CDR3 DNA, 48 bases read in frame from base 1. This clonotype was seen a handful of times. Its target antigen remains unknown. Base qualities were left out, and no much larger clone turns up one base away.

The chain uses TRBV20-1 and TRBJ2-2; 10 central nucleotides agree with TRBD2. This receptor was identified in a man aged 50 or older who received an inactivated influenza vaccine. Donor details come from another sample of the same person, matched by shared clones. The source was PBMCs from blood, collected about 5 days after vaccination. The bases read TGCAGTGCTAGAGATCTACTAGCGGGATCCACCGGGGAGCTGTTTTTT. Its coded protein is CSARDLLAGSTGELFF.